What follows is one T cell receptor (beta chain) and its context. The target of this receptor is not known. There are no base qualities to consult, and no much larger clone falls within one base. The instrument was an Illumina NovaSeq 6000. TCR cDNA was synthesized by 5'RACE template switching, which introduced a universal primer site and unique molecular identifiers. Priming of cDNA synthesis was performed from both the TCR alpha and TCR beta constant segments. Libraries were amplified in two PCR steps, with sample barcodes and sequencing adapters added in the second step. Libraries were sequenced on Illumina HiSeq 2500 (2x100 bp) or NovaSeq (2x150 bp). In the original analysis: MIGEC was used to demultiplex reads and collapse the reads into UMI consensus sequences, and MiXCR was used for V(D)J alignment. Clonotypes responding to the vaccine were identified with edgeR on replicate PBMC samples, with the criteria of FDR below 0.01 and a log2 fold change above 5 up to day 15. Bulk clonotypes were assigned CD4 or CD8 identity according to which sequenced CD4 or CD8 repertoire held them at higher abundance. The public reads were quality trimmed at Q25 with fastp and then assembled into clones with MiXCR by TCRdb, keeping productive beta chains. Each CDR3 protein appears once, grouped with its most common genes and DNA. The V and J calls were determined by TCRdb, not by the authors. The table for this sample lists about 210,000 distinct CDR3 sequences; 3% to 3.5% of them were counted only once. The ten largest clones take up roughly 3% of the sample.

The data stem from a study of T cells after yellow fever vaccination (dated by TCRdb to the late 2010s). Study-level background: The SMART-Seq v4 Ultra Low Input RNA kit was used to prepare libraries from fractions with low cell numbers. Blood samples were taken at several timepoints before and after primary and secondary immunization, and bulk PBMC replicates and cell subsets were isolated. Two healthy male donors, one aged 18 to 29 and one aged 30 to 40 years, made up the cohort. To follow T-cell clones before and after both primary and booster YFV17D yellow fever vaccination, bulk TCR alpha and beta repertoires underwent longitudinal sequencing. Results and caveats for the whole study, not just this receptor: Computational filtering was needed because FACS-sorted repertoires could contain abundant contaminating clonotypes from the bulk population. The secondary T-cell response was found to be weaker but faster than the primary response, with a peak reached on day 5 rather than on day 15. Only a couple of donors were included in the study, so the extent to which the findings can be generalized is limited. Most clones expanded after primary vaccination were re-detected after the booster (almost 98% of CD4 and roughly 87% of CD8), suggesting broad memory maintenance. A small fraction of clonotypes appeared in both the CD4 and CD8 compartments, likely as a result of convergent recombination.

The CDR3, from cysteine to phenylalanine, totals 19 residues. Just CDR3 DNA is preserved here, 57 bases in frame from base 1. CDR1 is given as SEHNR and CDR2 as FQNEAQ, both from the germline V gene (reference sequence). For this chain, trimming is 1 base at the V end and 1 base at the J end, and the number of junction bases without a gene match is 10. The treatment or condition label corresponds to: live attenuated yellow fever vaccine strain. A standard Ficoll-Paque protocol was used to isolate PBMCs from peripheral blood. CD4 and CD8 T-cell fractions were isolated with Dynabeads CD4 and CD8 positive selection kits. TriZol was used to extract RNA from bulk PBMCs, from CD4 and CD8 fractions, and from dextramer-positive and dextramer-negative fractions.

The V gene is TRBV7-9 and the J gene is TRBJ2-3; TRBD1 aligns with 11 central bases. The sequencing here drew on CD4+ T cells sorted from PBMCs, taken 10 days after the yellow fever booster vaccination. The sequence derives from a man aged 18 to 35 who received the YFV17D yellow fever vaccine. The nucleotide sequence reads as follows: TGTGCCAGCAGCTTAGAGCCATGGGACAGGGGGTTTGGCACAGATACGCAGTATTTT. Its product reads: CASSLEPWDRGFGTDTQYF.